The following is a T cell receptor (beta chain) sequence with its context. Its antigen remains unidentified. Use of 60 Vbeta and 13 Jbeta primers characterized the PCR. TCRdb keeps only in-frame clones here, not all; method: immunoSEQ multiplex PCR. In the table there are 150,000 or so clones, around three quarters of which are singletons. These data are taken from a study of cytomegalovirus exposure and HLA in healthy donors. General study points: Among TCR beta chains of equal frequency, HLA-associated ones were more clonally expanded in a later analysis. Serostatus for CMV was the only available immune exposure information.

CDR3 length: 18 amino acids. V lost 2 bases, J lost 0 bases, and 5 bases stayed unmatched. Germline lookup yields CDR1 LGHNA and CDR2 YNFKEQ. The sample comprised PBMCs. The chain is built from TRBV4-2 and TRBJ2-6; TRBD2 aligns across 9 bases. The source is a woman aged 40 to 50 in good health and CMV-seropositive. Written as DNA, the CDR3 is TGTGCCAGCAGCCAATGGGGCGGGGGGGGCTCTGGGGCCAACGTCCTGACTTTC. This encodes CASSQWGGGGSGANVLTF.